A single sample gave rise to the 9 T cell receptor beta chains below, sequenced in a study of cytomegalovirus exposure and HLA in healthy donors. PCR was performed using 60 Vbeta and 13 Jbeta primers. Sequencing was performed with immunoSEQ multiplex PCR; in TCRdb, only in-frame clones are kept and a portion is missing. The sample gives 95,000 to 150,000 clones, approximately 78% of which show up once; just under 8.5% is in the top ten. Material: PBMCs. These receptors came from a woman in her forties in good health and CMV-seropositive.

The CDR3: CASSPGGGSSYNSPLHF. DNA of the CDR3: TGTGCCAGCAGCCCGGGGGGGGGAAGCTCCTATAATTCACCCCTCCACTTT. This sequence joins TRBV7-6 and TRBJ1-6; D is perhaps TRBD1 (5 bases). V was trimmed by 5 bases and J by 0 bases, leaving 14 bases between them. The CDR3 runs to 17 residues. Germline V gene lookup returns CDR1 SGHVS and CDR2 FNYEAQ.

The chain has TRBV5-1 and TRBJ1-1; tentatively, D is TRBD1 (5 bases). CDR3 length: 15 amino acids. V lost 2 bases and J lost 0, with 11 bases in between. Germline V gene lookup returns CDR1 SGHRS and CDR2 YFSETQ. CDR3 coding DNA: TGCGCCAGCAGCTTTGTCGACAGCCTGAACACTGAAGCTTTCTTT. It yields the protein CASSFVDSLNTEAFF.

This clone was counted a few times. The rearrangement joins TRBV11-2 to TRBJ1-1; D not resolved. The CDR3 is 11 amino acids. CDR1 is SGHAT and CDR2 is FQNNGV in the germline V gene. Trimming took 10 bases from V and 7 from J, leaving 13 bases between them. CDR3 bases: TGTGCCACTACCGACCGGGGTGAAGCTTTCTTT. Translating gives CATTDRGEAFF.

V gene TRBV14 combines with J gene TRBJ1-6; 7 bases fit TRBD1. Unmatched junction bases numbered 4, after V lost 4 bases and J lost 7 bases. The CDR3 is made up of 14 amino acids. Germline loops: CDR1 SGHDN, CDR2 FVKESK. CDR3 amino acids: CASSRGQPNSPLHF. CDR3 bases: TGTGCCAGCAGCCGGGGACAGCCAAATTCACCCCTCCACTTT.

This chain connects TRBV18 to TRBJ1-5, with D possibly TRBD1 on 6 matching bases. This CDR3 region has 14 residues. Germline V gene sequence: CDR1 KGHSH, CDR2 LQKENI. Trimming left V 4 bases short and J 3 bases short, with 10 bases between. CDR3 in amino acids: CASSLGQFNQPQHF. The CDR3 DNA reads as TGTGCCAGCTCACTCGGACAGTTCAATCAGCCCCAGCATTTT.

This clone was detected a few times. The rearrangement links TRBV29-1 to TRBJ1-1; D is possibly TRBD1 (5 bases). The CDR3 totals 14 residues. With 6 bases removed from V and 0 bases from J, the gap between germline ends came to 14 bases. From germline, CDR1 is SQVTM and CDR2 ANQGSEA. In DNA, the CDR3 is TGCAGCGTGGGGGGTCGGGGACTGAACACTGAAGCTTTCTTT. This sequence encodes CSVGGRGLNTEAFF.

This sequence joins TRBV5-4 and TRBJ1-2; 10 positions agree with TRBD1. The V segment lost 4 bases and the J segment 7 bases; nucleotides outside the gene matches: 10. Germline values: CDR1 SGHNT, CDR2 YYREEE (reference sequence). There are 15 residues in the CDR3. This CDR3 is CASSPHPGQGFGYTF. Written as DNA, the CDR3 is TGTGCCAGCAGCCCCCACCCGGGACAGGGGTTTGGCTACACCTTC.

The chain is built from TRBV7-2 and TRBJ1-1; a weak D match, TRBD1 (6 bases). Looked up from germline, CDR1 is SGHTA and CDR2 is FQGNSA. V lost 1 base and J 0 bases, leaving 12 bases between the germline ends. This CDR3 is 16 amino acids long. CDR3 sequence: CASSLGGQIMNTEAFF. CDR3 DNA sequence: TGTGCCAGCAGCTTAGGGGGGCAGATCATGAACACTGAAGCTTTCTTT.

V and J are TRBV5-1 and TRBJ1-1, with 8 bases matching TRBD1. There are 16 residues in the CDR3. The germline gives CDR1 SGHRS, CDR2 YFSETQ. V shed 3 bases, J shed 0 bases, and the junction held 7 bases outside the gene matches. Written as DNA, the CDR3 is TGCGCCAGCAGCTACGGGACAGGTGGGATGAACACTGAAGCTTTCTTT. As protein: CASSYGTGGMNTEAFF.